This entry is about one T cell receptor (beta chain). The antigen remains unidentified. Extraction of RNA preceded its reverse transcription into cDNA, which served as the sequencing template. Clones were read by immunoSEQ multiplex PCR, and TCRdb kept only the in-frame ones, dropping some. This sample carries about 91,000 clones, 40% to 55% of them seen once, and the ten largest clones take 0.6% to 0.85%. This specimen belongs to a study of CD8+ T cells in alopecia areata. Study in general: In an open-label trial, patients got 5 to 10 mg tofacitinib twice daily. Study observations and caveats: The study found TCR sharing across patients less clear than in mice, possibly for HLA reasons.

The germline V gene has CDR1 GTSNPN and CDR2 SVGIG (reference sequence). This CDR3 has 13 residues. The V end was cut by 0 bases, the J end by 9 bases, with 14 bases between. The study team obtained lesional scalp punch biopsies and peripheral blood from alopecia areata patients. Cell sorting was applied to PBMCs, and CD4+ and CD8+ T cells were collected. The TCR was taken from a human donor with alopecia areata. J is TRBJ2-5 and V is TRBV30; D perhaps matches TRBD2 (5 bases). Sequenced sample: CD4+ T cells sorted from blood. This chain's CDR3 is CAWSVLGREPQYF. In DNA form, the CDR3 reads TGTGCCTGGAGTGTCCTCGGCCGGGAACCCCAGTACTTC.